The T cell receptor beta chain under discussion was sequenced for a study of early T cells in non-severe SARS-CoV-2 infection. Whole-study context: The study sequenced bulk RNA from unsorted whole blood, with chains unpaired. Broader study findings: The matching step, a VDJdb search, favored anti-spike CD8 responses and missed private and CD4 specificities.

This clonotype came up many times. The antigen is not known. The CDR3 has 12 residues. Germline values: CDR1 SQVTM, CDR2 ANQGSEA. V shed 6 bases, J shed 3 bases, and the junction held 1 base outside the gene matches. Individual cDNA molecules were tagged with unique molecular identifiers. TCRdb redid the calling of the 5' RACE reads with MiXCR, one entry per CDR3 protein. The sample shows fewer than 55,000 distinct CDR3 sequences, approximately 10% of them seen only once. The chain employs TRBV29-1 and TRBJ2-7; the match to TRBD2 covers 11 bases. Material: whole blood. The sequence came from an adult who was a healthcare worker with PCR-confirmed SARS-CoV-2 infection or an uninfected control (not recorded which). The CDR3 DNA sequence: TGCAGCGTAGGACTAGCGGGCTACGAGCAGTACTTC. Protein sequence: CSVGLAGYEQYF.